These 9 T cell receptor beta chains share one sample of origin, sequenced in a study of T cell responses to AZD1222 COVID-19 vaccine. The protocol was immunoSEQ multiplex PCR, while the TCRdb copy is restricted to in-frame clones and leaves out a portion. The table lists around 65,000 clones, around 82% of them singletons. Sequenced material: peripheral blood, taken 28 days after the second AZD1222 dose. Every receptor here comes from an adult who received the AZD1222 COVID-19 vaccine.

The V and J genes are TRBV19 and TRBJ1-2, with D unclear. CDR3 length: 15 amino acids. The V gene's germline CDR1 is LNHDA and CDR2 SQIVND (reference sequence). The ends were cut back, 5 bases at V and 0 bases at J, with 13 bases in the middle. The CDR3 nucleotides are TGTGCCAGTAGTTACACCGCCCTAACTAACTATGGCTACACCTTC. Translating it yields CASSYTALTNYGYTF.

The V call is TRBV6-5, the J call TRBJ2-7; D is perhaps TRBD2 (5 bases). The CDR3 runs 14 residues. CDR1 and CDR2 (germline): MNHEY, SVGAGI. Trimming cost V 6 bases and J 5 bases, with 17 bases left between them. For the CDR3, the DNA is TGTGCCAGCAGGGAGGACCCGTCTCGGCACGAGCAGTACTTC. Protein sequence: CASREDPSRHEQYF.

The J gene is TRBJ1-5, the V gene TRBV28; D gene ambiguous. The V and J ends lost 8 bases and 0 bases respectively, with 20 bases between them. The length of the CDR3 is 17 residues. Germline V gene data show CDR1 as MDHEN and CDR2 as SYDVKM. The CDR3: CASYHYLGPYSNQPQHF. DNA of the CDR3: TGTGCCAGCTACCATTATCTCGGCCCGTATAGCAATCAGCCCCAGCATTTT. The full variable domain, completed using reference TRBV28 and TRBJ1-5, is DVKVTQSSRYLVKRTGEKVFLECVQDMDHENMFWYRQDPGLGLRLIYFSYDVKMKEKGDIPEGYSVSREKKERFSLILESASTNQTSMYLCASYHYLGPYSNQPQHFGDGTRLSIL.

The chain couples TRBV29-1 to TRBJ2-1, with TRBD2 as a possible D gene (6 bases). With 7 bases removed from V and 6 bases from J, the gap between germline ends came to 13 bases. CDR1 SQVTM and CDR2 ANQGSEA come from the germline V gene. CDR3 length: 12 amino acids. CDR3 sequence: CSDRDSFNEQFF. CDR3 sequence (DNA): TGCAGCGACCGGGACTCTTTCAATGAGCAGTTCTTC.

The chain uses TRBV5-1 and TRBJ2-5; possibly TRBD2 for D (5 bases). This CDR3 has 15 residues. V was trimmed by 0 bases and J by 5 bases, leaving 14 bases between them. The V gene's germline CDR1 is SGHRS and CDR2 YFSETQ. CDR3 in amino acids: CASSLERTPLETQYF. CDR3 nucleotides: TGCGCCAGCAGCTTGGAGCGGACTCCGTTGGAGACCCAGTACTTC.

The chain links TRBV7-3 to TRBJ2-1; D not certain. V gave up 0 bases and J gave up 4 bases, with 10 bases separating them. Germline CDR1 is SGHTA and CDR2 is FQGTGA. The CDR3 has 15 residues. The CDR3 DNA reads TGTGCCAGCAGCTTAACGGAGACGAGATACAATGAGCAGTTCTTC. Protein sequence: CASSLTETRYNEQFF.

The table lists this clone with a few counts. The rearrangement joins TRBV19 to TRBJ1-5; D might be TRBD1 (6 bases). The CDR3 sequence is 15 residues long. Looked up from germline, CDR1 is LNHDA and CDR2 is SQIVND (reference sequence). V was clipped by 5 bases and J by 4 bases, with 15 bases between them. The CDR3 bases are TGTGCCAGTAGTGCGGGGGGCAGAGTGAATCAGCCCCAGCATTTT. Translated, it gives CASSAGGRVNQPQHF.

This chain connects TRBV5-6 to TRBJ2-5; unclear D gene. The CDR3 has 14 amino acids. With 0 bases removed from V and 5 bases from J, the gap between germline ends came to 11 bases. Germline loops: CDR1 SGHDT, CDR2 YYEEEE. Here the CDR3 reads CASSLAGNEETQYF. The CDR3 DNA follows: TGTGCCAGCAGCTTGGCCGGTAACGAGGAGACCCAGTACTTC. Using reference TRBV5-6 and TRBJ2-5 for the parts outside the CDR3, the full variable domain is DAGVTQSPTHLIKTRGQQVTLRCSPKSGHDTVSWYQQALGQGPQFIFQYYEEEERQRGNFPDRFSGHQFPNYSSELNVNALLLGDSALYLCASSLAGNEETQYFGPGTRLLVL.

This clone was seen a single time. The genes are TRBV28 and TRBJ1-2; D is uncertain. CDR3 length: 13 residues. Trimming pared 10 bases from V and 3 bases from J, leaving 15 bases between. Germline V CDR1 and CDR2: MDHEN, SYDVKM. In DNA, the CDR3 is TGTGCCACCTCCTACGGGAGGGACTATGGCTACACCTTC. Residues: CATSYGRDYGYTF.